Following are 8 T cell receptor beta chains from one sample sequenced in a study of T cell repertoires and Cas9 in healthy adults. Clones were sequenced by immunoSEQ multiplex PCR, and TCRdb holds only the in-frame ones, with some missing. The sample holds some 21,000 clones; over 85% are singletons and the top ten take approximately 0.69%. The sample was CD4+ effector T cells (CD127+, CD25-, CD137-, CD154-) from PBMCs; culture status not recorded. These receptors originate from a human donor in good health.

The V call is TRBV6-4, the J call TRBJ2-1; D perhaps matches TRBD1 (6 bases). The germline gives CDR1 MRHNA, CDR2 SNTAGT. V lost 3 bases and J lost 4, with 16 bases in between. The length of the CDR3 is 16 residues. CDR3 sequence: CASSDRFVRGYNEQFF. The CDR3 coding sequence is TGTGCCAGCAGTGATAGGTTCGTCAGGGGTTACAATGAGCAGTTCTTC.

This clone came up a few times. This chain links TRBV10-3 with TRBJ2-7, with a tentative D call TRBD2 (6 bases). The CDR3 extends over 15 amino acids. CDR1 is ENHRY and CDR2 is SYGVKD in the germline V gene. Trimming shortened V by 3 bases and J by 3 bases, and 15 bases separated the two germline ends. Here the CDR3 DNA reads TGTGCCATCAGTGATTTCGGGACTCGTAGCTACGAGCAGTACTTC. It translates to CAISDFGTRSYEQYF.

The chain combines TRBV7-2 with TRBJ1-4; D is unresolved. Between the trimmed V and J ends, which lost 5 bases and 10 bases, there was a span of 17 bases. The CDR3 sequence is 14 residues long. Germline V CDR1 and CDR2: SGHTA, FQGNSA. The CDR3 protein is CASSQGSRLGKLFF. DNA of the CDR3: TGTGCCAGCAGCCAAGGGAGCAGGTTGGGAAAACTGTTTTTT.

This chain joins TRBV19 and TRBJ2-2; 8 positions agree with TRBD1. There are 16 residues in the CDR3. Germline-derived CDR1 and CDR2 are LNHDA and SQIVND (reference sequence). V was pared by 6 bases and J by 0 bases, with 6 bases of the junction left unmatched. CDR3 loop: CASSSRTGSNTGELFF. The CDR3 DNA is TGTGCCAGTAGCTCCAGGACAGGGTCGAACACCGGGGAGCTGTTTTTT.

This clone was recorded once. V usage is TRBV16 and J usage is TRBJ2-7, with D tentatively TRBD1 (5 bases). V lost 6 bases and J 0 bases, leaving 9 bases between the germline ends. From germline, CDR1 is KGHSY and CDR2 FQNENV. CDR3 length: 13 amino acids. CDR3 region: CASRLDNSYEQYF. As DNA, the CDR3 is TGTGCCAGCAGGTTGGACAACTCCTACGAGCAGTACTTC.

This chain links TRBV30 with TRBJ2-3, with no clear D. Trimming removed 2 bases at V and 4 bases at J, with 10 bases between. The germline V gene encodes CDR1 GTSNPN and CDR2 SVGIG (reference sequence). The CDR3 is 13 amino acids. CDR3 loop: CAWSLRSSDTQYF. Here the CDR3 DNA reads TGTGCCTGGAGTCTGCGTAGCTCAGATACGCAGTATTTT. Drawing the rest from reference TRBV30 and TRBJ2-3, the complete variable domain is SQTIHQWPATLVQPVGSPLSLECTVEGTSNPNLYWYRQAAGRGLQLLFYSVGIGQISSEVPQNLSASRPQDRQFILSSKKLLLSDSGFYLCAWSLRSSDTQYFGPGTRLTVL.

V gene TRBV6-1 combines with J gene TRBJ1-6; D remains unclear. The V and J ends lost 3 bases and 0 bases respectively, with 12 bases between them. Germline CDR1 and CDR2: MNHNS and SASEGT. CDR3 length: 17 amino acids. In nucleotides, the CDR3 is TGTGCCAGCAGTGAGGAGGCCTGGTACTCCTATAATTCACCCCTCCACTTT. Translated: CASSEEAWYSYNSPLHF.

Here the CDR3 DNA reads TGTGCCAGCAGTCGGACGGGGAGCTCCTACGAGCAGTACTTC. Its translation: CASSRTGSSYEQYF. The chain carries TRBV6-1 and TRBJ2-7; a possible D gene is TRBD2 (5 bases). The V gene lost 5 bases and the J gene lost 0 bases, with 11 bases spanning the gap. CDR1 MNHNS and CDR2 SASEGT come from the germline V gene. The CDR3 covers 14 residues.